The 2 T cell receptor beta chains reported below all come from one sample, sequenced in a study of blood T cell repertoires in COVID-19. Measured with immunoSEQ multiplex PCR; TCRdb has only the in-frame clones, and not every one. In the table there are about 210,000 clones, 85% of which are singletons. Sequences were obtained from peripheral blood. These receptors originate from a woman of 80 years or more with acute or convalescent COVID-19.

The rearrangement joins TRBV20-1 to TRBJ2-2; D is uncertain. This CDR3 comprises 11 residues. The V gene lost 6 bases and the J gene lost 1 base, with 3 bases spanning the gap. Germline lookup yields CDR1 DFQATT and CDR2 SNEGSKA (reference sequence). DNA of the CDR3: TGCAGTGCCCGGAACACCGGGGAGCTGTTTTTT. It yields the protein CSARNTGELFF.

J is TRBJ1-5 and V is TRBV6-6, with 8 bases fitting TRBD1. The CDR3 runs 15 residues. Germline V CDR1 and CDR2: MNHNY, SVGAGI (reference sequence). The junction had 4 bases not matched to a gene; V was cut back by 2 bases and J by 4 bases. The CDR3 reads CASSYGTGVNQPQHF. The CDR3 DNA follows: TGTGCCAGCAGTTACGGGACAGGCGTTAATCAGCCCCAGCATTTT.